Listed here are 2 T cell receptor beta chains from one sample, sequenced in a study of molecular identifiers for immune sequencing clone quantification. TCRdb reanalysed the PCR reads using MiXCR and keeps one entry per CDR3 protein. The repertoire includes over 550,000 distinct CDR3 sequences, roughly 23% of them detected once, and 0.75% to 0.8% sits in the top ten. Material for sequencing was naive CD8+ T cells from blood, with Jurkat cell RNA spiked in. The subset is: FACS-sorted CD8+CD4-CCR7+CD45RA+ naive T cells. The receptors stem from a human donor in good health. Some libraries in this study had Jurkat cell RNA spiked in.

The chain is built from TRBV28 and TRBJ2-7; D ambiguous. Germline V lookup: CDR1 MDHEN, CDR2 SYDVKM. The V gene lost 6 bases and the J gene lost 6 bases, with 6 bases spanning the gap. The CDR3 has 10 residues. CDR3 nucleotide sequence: TGTGCCAGCAGGAGGAGCGAGCAGTACTTC. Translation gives CASRRSEQYF. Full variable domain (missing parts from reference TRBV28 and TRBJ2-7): DVKVTQSSRYLVKRTGEKVFLECVQDMDHENMFWYRQDPGLGLRLIYFSYDVKMKEKGDIPEGYSVSREKKERFSLILESASTNQTSMYLCASRRSEQYFGPGTRLTVT.

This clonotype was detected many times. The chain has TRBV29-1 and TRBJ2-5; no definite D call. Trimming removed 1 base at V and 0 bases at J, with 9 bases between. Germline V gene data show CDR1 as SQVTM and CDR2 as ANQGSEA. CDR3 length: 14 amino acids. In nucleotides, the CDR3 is TGCAGCGTTGAAGCGGTGGCAGACCAAGAGACCCAGTACTTC. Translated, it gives CSVEAVADQETQYF.